The clone carrying this T cell receptor (beta chain) was counted only a few times. Its antigen is not identified. The data derive from a study of response to subunit inactivated influenza vaccine. Notes on the study in general: Each seasonal influenza vaccination recruits few new T cells, the authors suggested.

Per the germline V gene, CDR1 is SGDLS and CDR2 is YYNGEE. Trimming removed 0 bases at V and 5 bases at J, with 15 bases between. The CDR3 runs 15 residues. From the RT-PCR reads, TCRdb called clonotypes with MiXCR, one entry per CDR3 protein. In the table there are a few hundred thousand distinct CDR3 sequences, approximately 23% of which are singletons. The chain is built from TRBV9 and TRBJ2-7, with D tentatively TRBD1 (6 bases). The source is a man between 50 and 75 years old who received an inactivated influenza vaccine. The sample in question was PBMCs from blood, obtained around 22 months after vaccination. Here the CDR3 DNA reads TGTGCCAGCAGCGTAGCGCCAGGGGTTGTCCACGAGCAGTACTTC. It translates to CASSVAPGVVHEQYF. Complete variable domain (other parts from reference TRBV9 and TRBJ2-7): DSGVTQTPKHLITATGQRVTLRCSPRSGDLSVYWYQQSLDQGLQFLIQYYNGEERAKGNILERFSAQQFPDLHSELNLSSLELGDSALYFCASSVAPGVVHEQYFGPGTRLTVT.